The clone carrying this T cell receptor beta chain has a handful of counts. What it recognizes is unknown. The data originate from a study of T cells in Graves' hyperthyroidism and ophthalmopathy. The overall study: Before any treatment, at initial diagnosis, peripheral blood was collected. Study-level results: Most thyroid-expanded clonotypes above 0.001 were also found in blood.

V gave up 4 bases and J gave up 10 bases; unmatched junction bases: 11. Looked up from germline, CDR1 is LGHDT and CDR2 is YNNKEL (reference sequence). The CDR3 has 14 residues. The investigators amplified TCR beta CDR3 regions from RNA transcripts. Using the HTBI primer set, a first-round RT-PCR was run on the TCR CDR3. TCRdb reprocessed the multiplex PCR reads via MiXCR and lists one record per CDR3 protein. The sample consists of hundreds of thousands of distinct CDR3 sequences, more than 12% of them appearing once. The rearrangement joins TRBV3-1 to TRBJ2-3; 7 bases map to TRBD1. Sequenced material: blood. The source is a woman aged 30 to 39 with Graves' hyperthyroidism. CDR3 in amino acids: CASSRTPEGASQYF. The CDR3 nucleotides read TGTGCCAGCAGCCGAACCCCAGAGGGGGCTTCGCAGTATTTT.